The 14 T cell receptor beta chains in this list originate from one sample, sequenced in a study of shared clonotypes between healthy human individuals. Sequencing was performed with immunoSEQ multiplex PCR; in TCRdb, only in-frame clones are kept and a portion is missing. The data hold about 700,000 clones, with around 92% observed a single time. Naive CD8 cells lacked CD45RO and underwent positive selection for CCR7, leaving out terminally differentiated effector memory CD45RA+ cells. Sequencing was carried out using naive CD8+ T cells sorted from blood. The receptors derive from a man aged 30 to 45 in good health.

This sequence joins TRBV2 and TRBJ1-1; D remains ambiguous. The CDR3 loop spans 14 amino acids. Between the trimmed V and J ends, which lost 0 bases and 11 bases, there was a span of 16 bases. CDR1 and CDR2 (germline): SNHLY, FYNNEI. CDR3 nucleotide sequence: TGTGCCAGCAGTGAAGCCGAAGCCTTTCCTGGGGCTTTCTTT. Its protein is CASSEAEAFPGAFF.

The V call is TRBV7-8, the J call TRBJ2-1; D tentatively reads TRBD1 or TRBD2 (5 bases each). Germline V lookup: CDR1 SGHVS, CDR2 FQNEAQ. The V end was cut by 5 bases, the J end by 8 bases, with 16 bases between. The CDR3 runs to 14 residues. The CDR3 loop is CASSIWDRADEQFF. DNA for the CDR3: TGTGCCAGCAGCATCTGGGACCGGGCCGATGAGCAGTTCTTC.

The chain joins TRBV19 to TRBJ2-4; D tentatively reads TRBD1 or TRBD2 (6 bases each). Trimming removed 8 bases at V and 6 bases at J, with 11 bases between. The CDR3 loop spans 12 amino acids. From germline, CDR1 is LNHDA and CDR2 SQIVND (reference sequence). CDR3 residues: CASLGGRNIQYF. CDR3 coding DNA: TGTGCCAGTCTCGGGGGCCGAAACATTCAGTACTTC.

The chain carries TRBV7-9 and TRBJ1-1; D gene uncertain. V gave up 0 bases and J gave up 3 bases, with 14 bases separating them. This CDR3 comprises 16 residues. The germline gives CDR1 SEHNR, CDR2 FQNEAQ (reference sequence). In DNA, the CDR3 is TGTGCCAGCAGCTTAGCCATCTTACTAGAGCACACTGAAGCTTTCTTT. Translated, it gives CASSLAILLEHTEAFF.

This clone was picked up one time. At the DNA level, this CDR3 is encoded by other sequences in the same sample as well. The chain employs TRBV5-1 and TRBJ2-1; D is perhaps TRBD2 (6 bases). The germline V and J ends were trimmed by 0 bases and 2 bases, with 9 bases remaining between them. Germline lookup yields CDR1 SGHRS and CDR2 YFSETQ. The CDR3 runs 15 residues. The CDR3 nucleotides are TGCGCCAGCAGCTTGGTATCGGGAGCCTACAATGAGCAGTTCTTC. Its protein is CASSLVSGAYNEQFF.

V and J are TRBV4-3 and TRBJ2-1, with 7 bases identical to TRBD2. The CDR3 is made up of 13 amino acids. CDR1 and CDR2 from the germline V gene are LGHNA and YSLEER. After removal of 2 bases from V and 10 bases from J, the junction contained 5 bases not matched to a gene. CDR3 bases: TGCGCCAGCAGCCAATCTATGACTAGCGAGCAGTTCTTC. It yields the protein CASSQSMTSEQFF.

The chain is built from TRBV11-3 and TRBJ2-5; 9 bases are a match to TRBD2. V gave up 6 bases and J gave up 2 bases; unmatched junction bases: 10. CDR1 is SGHNT and CDR2 is YENEEA in the germline V gene. CDR3 length equals 16 residues. This chain's CDR3 is CASSSRTSETQETQYF. The CDR3 coding sequence is TGTGCCAGCAGTTCTCGGACTAGCGAGACACAAGAGACCCAGTACTTC.

V usage is TRBV7-9 and J usage is TRBJ2-1; D could derive from TRBD1 or TRBD2 (5 bases each). Germline CDR1 SEHNR, CDR2 FQNEAQ (reference sequence). The CDR3 is 16 amino acids. V lost 1 base and J lost 7, with 17 bases in between. The CDR3 sequence: CASSLDSGFGINEQFF. The CDR3 DNA reads as TGTGCCAGCAGCTTAGATTCAGGGTTCGGGATAAATGAGCAGTTCTTC.

This chain joins TRBV7-9 and TRBJ2-7; D not resolved. Germline V lookup: CDR1 SEHNR, CDR2 FQNEAQ (reference sequence). The V gene lost 10 bases and the J gene lost 7 bases, with 11 bases spanning the gap. CDR3 length: 10 residues. CDR3 region: CATSSGEQYF. In DNA form, the CDR3 reads TGTGCCACCTCGTCCGGGGAGCAGTACTTC.

The V gene is TRBV6-6, the J gene TRBJ2-5, with D tentatively TRBD2 (6 bases). The CDR3 consists of 15 residues. The germline V and J ends were trimmed by 2 bases and 4 bases, with 14 bases remaining between them. The germline V gene encodes CDR1 MNHNY and CDR2 SVGAGI (reference sequence). Written as DNA, the CDR3 is TGTGCCAGCAGTTACCTCCGACCGGAGGGAGAGACCCAGTACTTC. Residues: CASSYLRPEGETQYF.

The J gene is TRBJ2-6, the V gene TRBV28; 11 bases fit TRBD2. The CDR3 covers 21 residues. V trimming: 5 bases; J trimming: 1 base; junction bases outside the gene matches: 16. CDR1 is MDHEN, CDR2 SYDVKM, per germline. CDR3 coding DNA: TGTGCCAGCAGTCGGGGACTAGCGGACGTCTGGGGTTATTCTGGGGCCAACGTCCTGACTTTC. Protein product: CASSRGLADVWGYSGANVLTF.

The chain joins TRBV2 to TRBJ1-5; TRBD1 matches at 7 bases. This CDR3 region has 15 residues. The germline V gene encodes CDR1 SNHLY and CDR2 FYNNEI. V lost 1 base and J lost 8; bases outside the gene matches: 8. The CDR3 is CASSEEGRGLEPQHF. The CDR3 bases are TGTGCCAGCAGTGAAGAGGGTAGGGGGCTAGAGCCCCAGCATTTT. Full variable domain (remainder filled in from reference TRBV2 and TRBJ1-5): EPEVTQTPSHQVTQMGQEVILRCVPISNHLYFYWYRQILGQKVEFLVSFYNNEISEKSEIFDDQFSVERPDGSNFTLKIRSTKLEDSAMYFCASSEEGRGLEPQHFGDGTRLSIL.

V usage is TRBV11-2 and J usage is TRBJ2-4; 10 nucleotides agree with TRBD2. The ends lost 1 base at V and 0 bases at J; junction bases unmatched: 3. This CDR3 has 17 amino acids. Germline V gene sequence: CDR1 SGHAT, CDR2 FQNNGV. CDR3 residues: CASSLGLAGVAKNIQYF. The DNA of the CDR3 is TGTGCCAGCAGCTTAGGGCTAGCGGGAGTAGCCAAAAACATTCAGTACTTC.

This chain joins TRBV6-5 and TRBJ2-7; TRBD2 aligns across 14 bases. This CDR3 contains 14 residues. Germline assignment: CDR1 MNHEY and CDR2 SVGAGI. The V and J ends lost 5 bases and 6 bases, in that order; junction bases with no gene match: 3. This chain's CDR3 is CASSGLAGGGEQYF. The CDR3, as DNA: TGTGCCAGCAGTGGACTAGCGGGAGGTGGCGAGCAGTACTTC.